Below, one T cell receptor (beta chain) is given with its context. Its antigen is undetermined. These data belong to a study of cytomegalovirus exposure and HLA in healthy donors. Study-wide findings and caveats: It was reportedly the case that the classifier diagnosed cytomegalovirus status with high specificity and sensitivity. TCR beta sequences reportedly predicted most subjects' HLA-A and HLA-B alleles accurately.

Donors in the study were healthy people who gave bone marrow. Trimming pared 7 bases from V and 0 bases from J, leaving 15 bases between. The CDR3 has 15 residues. Germline lookup yields CDR1 SEHNR and CDR2 FQNEAQ (reference sequence). Vbeta (60) and Jbeta (13) primers were used in the PCR. Repertoires were generated with immunoSEQ multiplex PCR, while TCRdb's copy carries only in-frame clones and drops some. The sample shows 150,000 to 200,000 clones, about four fifths of them seen only once. V usage is TRBV7-9 and J usage is TRBJ1-1; no clear D gene. Material: PBMCs. The clonotype comes from a man aged 18 to 29 in good health and CMV-seronegative. The CDR3 loop reads CASTRRDPMNTEAFF. The CDR3 nucleotides are TGTGCCAGCACCCGGAGGGATCCTATGAACACTGAAGCTTTCTTT. The full variable domain, with the rest looked up from reference TRBV7-9 and TRBJ1-1, is DTGVSQNPRHKITKRGQNVTFRCDPISEHNRLYWYRQTLGQGPEFLTYFQNEAQLEKSRLLSDRFSAERPKGSFSTLEIQRTEQGDSAMYLCASTRRDPMNTEAFFGQGTRLTVV.